This T cell receptor beta chain was observed in a study of shared T cell receptors in the human thymus. Using immunoSEQ multiplex PCR, the repertoire was profiled, and TCRdb retains in-frame clones only, with some absent. The sample has hundreds of thousands of clones, around nine tenths seen once. Germline V gene data show CDR1 as SEHNR and CDR2 as FQNEAQ (reference sequence). The CDR3 consists of 13 residues. Trimming pared 5 bases from V and 7 bases from J, leaving 15 bases between. There are a few counts of this clone. A further study also used this sample, focusing on human thymus T cells. As that study records: Thymic and blood repertoires seemed to show skewed V and J gene use.

The receptor comes from a boy in the first two years of life with a congenital heart defect. The sequenced material came from thymocytes. The chain is built from TRBV7-9 and TRBJ2-7; maybe TRBD1 (6 bases). For the CDR3, the DNA is TGTGCCAGCAGCCGCACCCCAGGGGCGGAGCAGTACTTC. Translating gives CASSRTPGAEQYF.